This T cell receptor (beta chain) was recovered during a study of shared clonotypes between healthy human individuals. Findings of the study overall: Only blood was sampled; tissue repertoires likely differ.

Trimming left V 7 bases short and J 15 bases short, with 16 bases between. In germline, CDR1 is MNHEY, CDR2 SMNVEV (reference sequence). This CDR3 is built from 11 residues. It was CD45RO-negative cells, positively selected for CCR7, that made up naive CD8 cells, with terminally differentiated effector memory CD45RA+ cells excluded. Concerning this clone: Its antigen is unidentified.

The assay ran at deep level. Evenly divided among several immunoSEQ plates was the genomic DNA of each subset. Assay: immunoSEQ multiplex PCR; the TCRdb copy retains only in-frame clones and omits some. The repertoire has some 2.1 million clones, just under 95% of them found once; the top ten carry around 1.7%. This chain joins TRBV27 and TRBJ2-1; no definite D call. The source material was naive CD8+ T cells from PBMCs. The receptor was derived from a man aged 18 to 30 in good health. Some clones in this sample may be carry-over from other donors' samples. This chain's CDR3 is CASTDANKLFF. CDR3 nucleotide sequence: TGTGCCAGCACGGACGCCAATAAGCTGTTCTTC.